This TCR beta chain was retrieved from a study of blood T cells in healthy people across ages. This clonotype was counted only a few times. A J-beta primer mix and a sample-barcoded 5' primer were used in a second PCR of roughly 7 to 12 cycles. TCRdb reprocessed the 5' RACE reads via MiXCR and lists one record per CDR3 protein. The top ten hold approximately 7.9% of the sample, which has more than 1.4 million distinct CDR3 sequences, roughly 40% seen once. V dropped 1 base and J dropped 7 bases, with 11 bases sitting between them. Germline CDR1 and CDR2: SGHDN and FVKESK. This CDR3 has 13 amino acids.

This receptor was taken from a woman aged 18-29 years in good health. Sequenced material: blood. This chain links TRBV14 with TRBJ2-7, with a possible D match to TRBD2 (5 bases). As DNA, the CDR3 is TGTGCCAGCAGCCAAGGGACTTACAATGAGCAGTACTTC. It codes for CASSQGTYNEQYF.